The table lists the clone carrying this T cell receptor (beta chain) with a few counts. Treatment described: 15 to 20 received Ad26.COV2.S at low or high dose, single or two shots; about 5 received placebo; per-sample allocation not given. Following the first vaccine or placebo injection, samples were taken on day 63. An adult aged 18-55 years in Boston served as the donor. This sample was included in a study of Ad26.COV2.S vaccination and SARS-CoV-2 variants. Study context: Participant was drawn from the COV1001 Ad26.COV2.S trial arm.

The table came from immunoSEQ multiplex PCR; TCRdb's copy has only in-frame clones and leaves some out. Among roughly 350,000 clones listed, about nine tenths were seen once. The V gene lost 3 bases and the J gene lost 7 bases, with 13 bases spanning the gap. CDR1 and CDR2 from the germline V gene are LGHNA and YNFKEQ. The CDR3 length is 14 residues. The genes are TRBV4-2 and TRBJ2-1, with D perhaps matching TRBD1 (6 bases). The clonotype comes from a person aged 18-65 years who received the Ad26.COV2.S COVID-19 vaccine or a placebo. The sample here was peripheral blood, taken in a trial of Ad26.COV2.S vaccine versus placebo. DNA for the CDR3: TGTGCCAGCAGCCACCCGGTAGGGGGAAATGAGCAGTTCTTC. Translated: CASSHPVGGNEQFF.